This is a list of T cell receptor beta chains from one sample in a study of radiotherapy plus CTLA-4 blockade in lung cancer. Produced via immunoSEQ multiplex PCR; TCRdb's table is partial and in-frame only. The table shows under 110,000 clones, with around 85% occurring only once. Source: peripheral blood, taken from a patient treated with radiotherapy plus ipilimumab. The receptor source for this set is a human donor with non-small cell lung cancer that progressed on radiotherapy plus ipilimumab. Some clones in this sample may be carry-over from other donors' samples. Each CDR3 is given with its conserved first and last residue.

>TRBV6-1|TRBJ2-2
CASSEPPGQNTGELFF
>TRBV5-8|TRBJ1-2
CASSLVGTPYGYTF
>TRBV6-5|TRBJ1-4
CASRRSGEKLFF
>TRBV19|TRBJ2-7
CASSRGQGVTNEQYF
>TRBV7-3|TRBJ2-3
CASSLSPRGTQYF
>TRBV27|TRBJ2-1
CASWEGAGYNEQFF
>TRBV7-2|TRBJ2-2
CASSVLAQNTGELFF
>TRBV4-3|TRBJ2-2
CASRQPGEAGELFF
>TRBV19|TRBJ2-1
CASSPGTGKSSYNEQFF
>TRBV13|TRBJ2-2
CASSSTATGELFF
>TRBV7-8|TRBJ1-2
CASSLGQGGYGYTF
>TRBV2|TRBJ1-5
CASLGQSNQPQHF
>TRBV4-1|TRBJ2-2
CASSQVQGVGGELFF
>TRBV6-5|TRBJ1-6
CASSRSILAGSPLHF
>TRBV7-3|TRBJ2-1
CASSSRGVGSEQFF
>TRBV6-6|TRBJ2-7
CASSYWSGGVSEQYF
>TRBV6-4|TRBJ1-5
CASSGQGAVSQPQHF
>TRBV2|TRBJ1-5
CASKAGLSNQPQHF
>TRBV19|TRBJ2-7
CASSRTGYMSYEQYF
>TRBV11-1|TRBJ1-6
CASSKDRGGSSPLHF
>TRBV30|TRBJ2-1
CAWSVRGPREFF
>TRBV28|TRBJ2-7
CASSSPTGGDAYEQYF
>TRBV5-4|TRBJ1-2
CASSPDRVRGYTF
>TRBV6-5|TRBJ1-2
CASSYRPAAAYGYTF
>TRBV10-3|TRBJ2-3
CATGTSEDTQYF
>TRBV7-7|TRBJ2-1
CASSHPGTHNEQFF
>TRBV19|TRBJ1-3
CASSIGGALSGNTIYF
>TRBV6-5|TRBJ1-1
CASSSRGQMNTEAFF
>TRBV9|TRBJ2-3
CASSVEQGGTDTQYF
>TRBV2|TRBJ1-5
CASRMDREGAQHF
>TRBV5-1|TRBJ1-4
CASSREQTNEKLFF
>TRBV20-1|TRBJ2-2
CSARAIWELFF
>TRBV18|TRBJ1-2
CASSPIFARIGGYTF
>TRBV28|TRBJ1-2
CASSSPGRSLYGYTF
>TRBV10-3|TRBJ1-6
CAISEDPRDREDRLHF
>TRBV9|TRBJ1-6
CASSVVGDGSSPLHF
>TRBV9|TRBJ2-7
CASSPRQSPTLYEQYF
>TRBV6-5|TRBJ1-5
CASSYSELGQPQHF
>TRBV5-1|TRBJ2-1
CASSLQIYNEQFF
>TRBV7-6|TRBJ1-3
CASSLDGDRGNTIYF
>TRBV15|TRBJ1-2
CATSPHQGLNGYTF
>TRBV6-5|TRBJ2-7
CASSGDRLSYEQYF
>TRBV2|TRBJ2-6
CASSEGLSPVAGHGGQAGANVLTF
>TRBV6-5|TRBJ1-2
CASSYRSGGYTF
>TRBV7-2|TRBJ1-1
CASSLYGTNTEAFF
>TRBV5-1|TRBJ1-1
CASRLPGQVNTEAFF
>TRBV6-5|TRBJ1-2
CASRLSGGEGYTF
>TRBV6-6|TRBJ1-2
CASSSRDSRTF
>TRBV4-1|TRBJ2-2
CASSQARLAGTNTGELFF
>TRBV18|TRBJ2-7
CASSPGTGTLYEQYF
>TRBV13|TRBJ1-1
CASRAQGTTEAFF
>TRBV11-2|TRBJ1-6
CASSRSDYNSPLHF
>TRBV5-6|TRBJ2-5
CASSLPLRTGRETQYF
>TRBV13|TRBJ1-2
CASSLLTGYAGYTF